The rows below give T cell receptor beta chains drawn from one sample of a study of cytomegalovirus exposure and HLA in healthy donors. Produced via immunoSEQ multiplex PCR; TCRdb's table is partial and in-frame only. The data show more than 300,000 clones, 80% to 90% seen once. Sequencing used PBMCs. These receptor sequences come from a woman under 30 in good health and CMV-seronegative. Both conserved end residues are part of each CDR3. A D gene is named only where the DNA matches it firmly. Rows may omit the clone size; those that give it use once, few, many or a size class.

d_gene	v_gene	j_gene	abundance	CDR3nt	CDR3aa
TRBD2	TRBV6-5	TRBJ2-2	-	TGTGCCAGCAGTTACTCGTTTCGGGGGGGCACCGGGGAGCTGTTTTTT	CASSYSFRGGTGELFF
TRBD2	TRBV28	TRBJ2-1	-	TGTGCCAGCAGTTCCACCGTAGCGGGAGTTTACAATGAGCAGTTCTTC	CASSSTVAGVYNEQFF
TRBD1	TRBV28	TRBJ2-7	-	TGTGCCAGCAGCGACCCACTTTTGACAGGGGACCCAAACTACGAGCAGTACTTC	CASSDPLLTGDPNYEQYF
-	TRBV28	TRBJ1-2	-	TGTGCCAGCAGCCATCAAACAGGGACCTATGGCTACACCTTC	CASSHQTGTYGYTF
TRBD2	TRBV13	TRBJ2-5	-	TGTGCCAGCAGCTTAGAAGCTAGCGGGAGTAGGGAGACCCAGTACTTC	CASSLEASGSRETQYF
TRBD2	TRBV7-2	TRBJ2-1	-	TGTGCCAGCAGCCCGGGGGGACTAGCGGGGGAAACCTACAATGAGCAGTTCTTC	CASSPGGLAGETYNEQFF
-	TRBV6-1	TRBJ2-4	-	TGTGCCGCCCGTGGTCTGGAGTTCGGCAAAAACATTCAGTACTTC	CAARGLEFGKNIQYF
-	TRBV7-6	TRBJ2-7	-	TGTGCCAGCAGCCCCCGGGACACCTACGAGCAGTACTTC	CASSPRDTYEQYF
-	TRBV5-4	TRBJ2-2	-	TGTGCCAGCAGCTTGGGGGGGGATACCGAGGAGCTGTTTTTT	CASSLGGDTEELFF
TRBD1	TRBV27	TRBJ1-1	-	TGTGCCAGCAGTTTAGGACAGGGGGTAGAAGCTTTCTTT	CASSLGQGVEAFF
-	TRBV25-1	TRBJ1-2	-	TGTGCCAGCAGTGATAAGGGTTTGCAGGGCGGTGGCTACACCTTC	CASSDKGLQGGGYTF
-	TRBV7-2	TRBJ1-4	-	TGTGCCAGCAGCTTACAGCAGGGAGGAGAAAAACTGTTTTTT	CASSLQQGGEKLFF
-	TRBV7-9	TRBJ2-7	-	TGTGCCAGCAGCTTACCGAGGGACGAGCAGTACTTC	CASSLPRDEQYF
-	TRBV5-1	TRBJ2-2	-	TGCGCCAGCAGCTGGAAGGGGCAACCGAACACCGGGGAGCTGTTTTTT	CASSWKGQPNTGELFF
-	TRBV19	TRBJ1-2	-	TGTGCCAGTAGTCCTGGGGACACGGACTGGGTGGAGACCTTC	CASSPGDTDWVETF
-	TRBV19	TRBJ2-7	-	TGTGCCAGTAGTATTGGTGGCAGCGGTGCCGACGAGCAGTACTTC	CASSIGGSGADEQYF
-	TRBV20-1	TRBJ1-2	-	TGCAGTGCTTACGGCCCCGGGGGCTACACCTTC	CSAYGPGGYTF
-	TRBV5-6	TRBJ1-5	-	TGTGCCAGCAGCTCCGACCGGGGACAGCCCCAGCATTTT	CASSSDRGQPQHF
TRBD1	TRBV6-5	TRBJ1-1	-	TGTGCCAGCAGGGCGAACAGGGGACACACTGAAGCTTTCTTT	CASRANRGHTEAFF
-	TRBV9	TRBJ2-1	few	TGTGCCAGCAGCGGCCATGAGATCAATGAGCAGTTCTTC	CASSGHEINEQFF
TRBD2	TRBV25-1	TRBJ2-1	-	TGTGCCAGCAGTGAAAAAAGCGGGAGGGCCGACAATGAGCAGTTCTTC	CASSEKSGRADNEQFF
TRBD1	TRBV7-7	TRBJ2-3	-	TGTGCTAGCAGCTTGACAGGGGGGAGCACAGATACGCAGTATTTT	CASSLTGGSTDTQYF
-	TRBV7-2	TRBJ1-2	-	TGTGCCAGCAGCACAATTCCTGGTCCCTATGGCTACACCTTC	CASSTIPGPYGYTF
TRBD2	TRBV15	TRBJ2-1	-	TGTGCCACCAGCAGAGATTATTGGGCGGTACTAGCGGGACTTCGCTCCTACAATGAGCAGTTCTTC	CATSRDYWAVLAGLRSYNEQFF
-	TRBV11-2	TRBJ1-2	-	TGTGCCAGCAGCTTAGCCGGGACACAGGGCTACACCTTC	CASSLAGTQGYTF
TRBD2	TRBV29-1	TRBJ2-7	-	TGCAGCGTTTCACAGGGACTAGGAGGCGAGCAGTACTTC	CSVSQGLGGEQYF
-	TRBV6-6	TRBJ2-7	-	TGTGCCAGCGGGCTGGGTGGCCACGAGCAGTACTTC	CASGLGGHEQYF